These T cell receptor beta chains were read from a single sample in a study of monozygotic twins with inflammatory bowel disease. Using the 5' RACE reads, TCRdb records one entry per CDR3 protein without DNA. The sample holds about 420,000 distinct CDR3 sequences. Sequenced sample: blood. The source of these receptors is a human donor with ulcerative colitis or Crohn's disease, or a healthy co-twin of an affected twin (not recorded which). Each CDR3 is given with its conserved first and last residue.

TRBJ2-2 TRBV10-3 CAISEPQTAGHRTGELFF
TRBJ2-5 TRBV28 CASSPGLAGGRETQYF
TRBJ2-5 TRBV7-3 CASSLTPGPGETQYF
TRBJ1-1 TRBV4-3 CASSQDWGDMNTEAFF
TRBJ2-3 TRBV12-3/TRBV12-4 CASSLPGTGGDTQYF
TRBJ1-2 TRBV5-1 CASSETGNYGYTF
TRBJ2-7 TRBV5-1 CASSLGTLVGTSYEQYF
TRBJ2-7 TRBV6-1 CASSEDTDYEQYF
TRBJ2-7 TRBV20-1 CSARPGTSGVEQYF
TRBJ2-2 TRBV5-6 CASSSYWGRKNTGELFF
TRBJ2-1 TRBV14 CASSQTRDWQYNEQFF
TRBJ1-5 TRBV15 CATSREILNQPQHF
TRBJ1-2 TRBV6-5 CASSFYRDTRSGYTF
TRBJ2-1 TRBV7-3 CASSPERGHYNEQFF
TRBJ2-3 TRBV7-9 CASSGSVDTQYF
TRBJ2-7 TRBV5-1 CASSLGASNEQYF
TRBJ2-2 TRBV21-1 CASSRLAGVSPAGELFF
TRBJ2-5 TRBV29-1 CSVLWGGVQETQYF
TRBJ1-2 TRBV6-1 CASSGTGGAYGYTF
TRBJ2-3 TRBV29-1 CSVETGQGDTQYF
TRBJ2-1 TRBV5-1 CASSLGGLSTYNEQFF
TRBJ2-1 TRBV13 CASSSLDYGNNEQFF
TRBJ1-1 TRBV12-3/TRBV12-4 CASRTTGGDTEAFF
TRBJ2-2 TRBV20-1 CSAGLAGGGGELFF
TRBJ2-7 TRBV20-1 CSAINRDYKINEQYF
TRBJ2-1 TRBV4-3 CASSQGLQGEQFF
TRBJ1-1 TRBV29-1 CSAIGQGGTEAFF
TRBJ1-5 TRBV19 CASSMEGAQHF
TRBJ1-2 TRBV20-1 CSAREQENYGYTF
TRBJ2-1 TRBV5-6 CASSPMTSGDLGSYNEQFF
TRBJ2-3 TRBV5-1 CASSLGGGTDTQYF
TRBJ1-1 TRBV27 CASSSPMANTEAFF
TRBJ2-5 TRBV7-2 CASSPSGGYFQETQYF
TRBJ2-1 TRBV20-1 CSARRAGGSPNNEQFF
TRBJ2-2 TRBV4-3 CASSREGHLDTGELFF
TRBJ1-4 TRBV18 CASSLYGATNEKLFF
TRBJ2-3 TRBV4-1 CASSQDLSGMYTQYF
TRBJ2-5 TRBV19 CASSIVDGETQYF
TRBJ2-1 TRBV24-1 CATSDSSWGGPQYEQFF
TRBJ2-1 TRBV12-3/TRBV12-4 CASSFRTDGEQFF
TRBJ1-6 TRBV30 CAWRPDRLSHSPLHF
TRBJ1-1 TRBV28 CASSPWPGTGGKGDTEAFF
TRBJ2-1 TRBV7-6 CASSLGHGSGRSGNEQFF
TRBJ2-7 TRBV7-9 CASSLPLAGARSYEQYF